The 24 T cell receptor beta chains below come from one sample, sequenced in a study of Ad26.COV2.S vaccination and SARS-CoV-2 variants. Only in-frame clones appear in the TCRdb table, and some are missing; sequencing was by immunoSEQ multiplex PCR. Among 300,000 to 350,000 clones, under 90% were seen once, and the ten largest hold around 5.5%. Treatment given: around 19 received Ad26.COV2.S at low or high dose, single or two shots; about five received placebo; per-sample allocation not given. On day 63 after the first injection, vaccine and placebo recipients gave samples. Sequenced here: peripheral blood, sampled in a trial of Ad26.COV2.S vaccine versus placebo. The receptor set was obtained from a person between 18 and 65 years old who received the Ad26.COV2.S COVID-19 vaccine or a placebo.

V and J are TRBV9 and TRBJ1-2; 7 nucleotides match TRBD1. V was pared by 0 bases and J by 7 bases, with 6 bases of the junction left unmatched. The CDR3 extends over 14 amino acids. Germline V gene data show CDR1 as SGDLS and CDR2 as YYNGEE. The CDR3 bases are TGTGCCAGCAGCGTAGGCGTGGGACAGCCTGGCTACACCTTC. Translation gives CASSVGVGQPGYTF.

The genes are TRBV5-6 and TRBJ1-5; 8 nucleotides align to TRBD1. V shed 4 bases, J shed 6 bases, and the junction held 6 bases outside the gene matches. The CDR3 totals 14 residues. CDR1 SGHDT and CDR2 YYEEEE come from the germline V gene. Here the CDR3 DNA reads TGTGCCAGCAGCGGGACAGGCTCGGGTCAGCCCCAGCATTTT. Residues: CASSGTGSGQPQHF.

The gene calls are TRBV19 and TRBJ1-3, with a possible D match to TRBD1 (5 bases). Trimming cost V 5 bases and J 4 bases, with 15 bases left between them. Germline CDR1 and CDR2: LNHDA and SQIVND (reference sequence). The CDR3 runs to 15 residues. CDR3 DNA sequence: TGTGCCAGTAGTGGGGGACTGGTGTACGGAAACACCATATATTTT. Translated: CASSGGLVYGNTIYF. The whole variable domain, remainder taken from reference TRBV19 and TRBJ1-3, is DGGITQSPKYLFRKEGQNVTLSCEQNLNHDAMYWYRQDPGQGLRLIYYSQIVNDFQKGDIAEGYSVSREKKESFPLTVTSAQKNPTAFYLCASSGGLVYGNTIYFGEGSWLTVV.

The CDR3 nucleotides read TGTGCCAGTAGTATGTGGGGGGCCGCTTTCTTT. It yields the protein CASSMWGAAFF. The chain uses TRBV19 and TRBJ1-1; a possible D gene is TRBD1 (6 bases). The CDR3 is 11 residues long. Trimming stripped 3 bases from V and 11 bases from J, with 10 bases between. Germline values: CDR1 LNHDA, CDR2 SQIVND (reference sequence).

The chain has TRBV5-6 and TRBJ1-1; 8 bases match TRBD1. V was clipped by 4 bases and J by 8 bases; unmatched bases: 7. The CDR3 contains 13 residues. Germline V gene data show CDR1 as SGHDT and CDR2 as YYEEEE. The CDR3 DNA reads TGTGCCAGCAGCCTGGGTCGACAGGGGGAAGCTTTCTTT. It encodes CASSLGRQGEAFF.

The chain links TRBV6-5 to TRBJ2-7, with unresolved D. Trimming took 2 bases from V and 1 from J, leaving 6 bases between them. Germline CDR1 reads MNHEY; CDR2 reads SVGAGI. The CDR3 totals 13 residues. This CDR3 reads CASSYPRSYEQYF. CDR3 DNA: TGTGCCAGCAGTTACCCTAGATCCTACGAGCAGTACTTC.

This rearrangement joins TRBV3-1 (or the pseudogene TRBV3-2) to TRBJ1-5, with D maybe TRBD1 (5 bases). Trimming cost V 1 base and J 4 bases, with 11 bases left between them. There are 15 residues in the CDR3. CDR1 is LGHDT, CDR2 YNNKEL, per germline (reference sequence). The CDR3, as DNA: TGTGCCAGCAGCCAAGGAGACAGTCTGAATCAGCCCCAGCATTTT. Protein product: CASSQGDSLNQPQHF.

J is TRBJ1-1 and V is TRBV4-3; D is undetermined. The CDR3 consists of 17 residues. Trimming removed 1 base from V and 0 bases from J, with 15 bases in between. CDR1 and CDR2 from the germline V gene are LGHNA and YSLEER. CDR3 in amino acids: CASSQGARRGLNTEAFF. DNA of the CDR3: TGCGCCAGCAGCCAAGGAGCCAGGCGTGGATTGAACACTGAAGCTTTCTTT.

CDR3 sequence (DNA): TGCGCCAGCAGACCCCCCGGGGGGTCTCGCGGCTACACCTTC. This translates into CASRPPGGSRGYTF. The chain combines TRBV5-1 with TRBJ1-2, with D possibly matching TRBD1 (5 bases). V was pared by 5 bases and J by 8 bases, with 19 bases between. Germline CDR1 SGHRS, CDR2 YFSETQ. The CDR3 totals 14 residues.

This chain connects TRBV7-8 to TRBJ2-7; weak D call: TRBD1 (6 bases). V shed 7 bases and J shed 0 bases, with 16 bases lying between them. Looked up from germline, CDR1 is SGHVS and CDR2 is FQNEAQ. The CDR3 totals 15 residues. The DNA for the CDR3 is TGTGCCAGCACCGATAAGACAGGCAACTCCTACGAGCAGTACTTC. Translated: CASTDKTGNSYEQYF.

This sequence joins TRBV13 and TRBJ2-3, with 9 bases that match TRBD2. The V gene end was trimmed by 0 bases and the J gene end by 2 bases; junction bases not matched to a gene: 6. This CDR3 contains 17 residues. Germline V gives CDR1 PRHDT, CDR2 FYEKMQ (reference sequence). The CDR3 DNA reads TGTGCCAGCAGCTTAGGGGAGCGGGAGGACTTCACAGATACGCAGTATTTT. This codes for CASSLGEREDFTDTQYF. Full variable domain (missing parts from reference TRBV13 and TRBJ2-3): AAGVIQSPRHLIKEKRETATLKCYPIPRHDTVYWYQQGPGQDPQFLISFYEKMQSDKGSIPDRFSAQQFSDYHSELNMSSLELGDSALYFCASSLGEREDFTDTQYFGPGTRLTVL.

The chain has TRBV6-5 and TRBJ1-5; maybe TRBD1 (6 bases). Trimming removed 10 bases from V and 0 bases from J, with 13 bases in between. Germline V gives CDR1 MNHEY, CDR2 SVGAGI. The CDR3 is 14 amino acids. This CDR3 is CATGQFNSNQPQHF. CDR3 bases: TGTGCCACTGGACAGTTTAATAGCAATCAGCCCCAGCATTTT.

J is TRBJ1-3 and V is TRBV4-2; 10 bases align to TRBD1. The CDR3 totals 18 residues. The V gene's germline CDR1 is LGHNA and CDR2 YNFKEQ. Trimming at V came to 0 bases and at J to 3 bases, leaving 8 bases not matched to a gene. The CDR3 region is CASSQEGPTGGFGNTIYF. DNA of the CDR3: TGTGCCAGCAGCCAAGAGGGGCCGACAGGGGGCTTTGGAAACACCATATATTTT.

Regarding this clone: Other DNA sequences from this sample encode an identical CDR3 as well. The rearrangement uses TRBV5-4 and TRBJ2-5; the D is unclear. CDR1 is SGHNT, CDR2 YYREEE, per germline (reference sequence). The V gene lost 0 bases and the J gene lost 0 bases, with 6 bases spanning the gap. The CDR3 runs 14 residues. CDR3 bases: TGTGCCAGCAGCTTGGGCGGAAACCAAGAGACCCAGTACTTC. Translating it yields CASSLGGNQETQYF.

This clone showed up just once. The chain combines TRBV6-5 with TRBJ2-7; 9 positions match TRBD2. Germline V gene data show CDR1 as MNHEY and CDR2 as SVGAGI. There are 15 residues in the CDR3. The V and J ends lost 7 bases and 3 bases, in that order; junction bases with no gene match: 10. CDR3 in amino acids: CASTPDSGGRYEQYF. CDR3 in DNA: TGTGCCAGCACCCCGGATAGCGGGGGCCGCTACGAGCAGTACTTC.

The chain is built from TRBV7-8 and TRBJ2-2; 10 positions match TRBD1. Germline V gives CDR1 SGHVS, CDR2 FQNEAQ. The CDR3 is 19 amino acids. J lost 4 bases, V lost 0 bases, and 11 bases had no gene match. The DNA for the CDR3 is TGTGCCAGCAGCTTAGCCGCCGACCGGGACAGGGGAGCCACCGGGGAGCTGTTTTTT. Protein sequence: CASSLAADRDRGATGELFF.

This chain's CDR3 is CASSSLRGIGYTF. As DNA, the CDR3 is TGTGCCAGCAGCTCCCTCAGGGGGATTGGCTACACCTTC. The chain combines TRBV7-9 with TRBJ1-2; 7 bases align to TRBD1. The germline CDR1 and CDR2 sequences are SEHNR and FQNEAQ (reference sequence). J gave up 7 bases and V 4 bases, and 6 bases lay outside the gene matches. CDR3 length: 13 residues.

The chain joins TRBV7-2 to TRBJ1-5; the D is unclear. The V end lost 3 bases, the J end lost 3 bases, and 6 bases lay between the germline ends. Germline values: CDR1 SGHTA, CDR2 FQGNSA. The CDR3 spans 13 residues. CDR3 nucleotide sequence: TGTGCCAGCAGCTTCCAGGTCAATCAGCCCCAGCATTTT. Translated: CASSFQVNQPQHF.

The rearrangement uses TRBV2 and TRBJ2-2; D may be TRBD2 (6 bases). The CDR3 loop spans 14 amino acids. The germline V and J ends were trimmed by 1 base and 6 bases, with 9 bases remaining between them. The germline gives CDR1 SNHLY, CDR2 FYNNEI. The CDR3 here is CASSEVWGAGELFF. In nucleotides, the CDR3 is TGTGCCAGCAGTGAAGTATGGGGGGCCGGGGAGCTGTTTTTT.

The chain couples TRBV5-4 to TRBJ2-7; D is perhaps TRBD1 (6 bases). V was pared by 4 bases and J by 3 bases, with 14 bases between. The CDR3 spans 14 residues. Germline V CDR1 and CDR2: SGHNT, YYREEE (reference sequence). The CDR3 loop is CASSVGDNFYEQYF. The CDR3 coding sequence is TGTGCCAGCAGCGTAGGGGACAATTTCTACGAGCAGTACTTC.

V usage is TRBV13 and J usage is TRBJ1-1; D gene uncertain. CDR1 is PRHDT and CDR2 is FYEKMQ in the germline V gene (reference sequence). V lost 3 bases to trimming and J lost 0 bases, with 8 bases between them. This CDR3 is 14 amino acids long. The CDR3 spells CASSFPNMNTEAFF. As DNA, the CDR3 is TGTGCCAGCAGCTTCCCTAACATGAACACTGAAGCTTTCTTT.

V and J are TRBV7-2 and TRBJ2-2; 7 nucleotides agree with TRBD2. Per germline, CDR1 SGHTA and CDR2 FQGNSA. The length of the CDR3 is 16 residues. With 2 bases clipped from V and 1 base from J, the junction kept 4 bases outside the gene matches. The CDR3 region is CASSLSGTKNTGELFF. CDR3 bases: TGTGCCAGCAGCTTATCCGGGACTAAGAACACCGGGGAGCTGTTTTTT.

Here the CDR3 reads CASSMGRNAMNTEAFF. Here the CDR3 DNA reads TGTGCCAGTAGTATGGGGCGAAACGCCATGAACACTGAAGCTTTCTTT. The chain couples TRBV19 to TRBJ1-1; D might be TRBD1 (5 bases). The CDR3 has 16 amino acids. Germline V gene data show CDR1 as LNHDA and CDR2 as SQIVND (reference sequence). V was clipped by 3 bases and J by 0 bases, with 14 bases between them. Looking up the rest from reference TRBV19 and TRBJ1-1 gives the full variable domain: DGGITQSPKYLFRKEGQNVTLSCEQNLNHDAMYWYRQDPGQGLRLIYYSQIVNDFQKGDIAEGYSVSREKKESFPLTVTSAQKNPTAFYLCASSMGRNAMNTEAFFGQGTRLTVV.

The chain combines TRBV7-2 with TRBJ1-1, with a weak D call TRBD1 (6 bases). The germline V and J ends were trimmed by 4 bases and 6 bases, with 18 bases remaining between them. The CDR3 length is 15 residues. Per germline, CDR1 SGHTA and CDR2 FQGNSA. DNA for the CDR3: TGTGCCAGCAGCTCCCGCGGGGGGGCGGGCGCTGAAGCTTTCTTT. This encodes CASSSRGGAGAEAFF. Full variable domain (missing parts from reference TRBV7-2 and TRBJ1-1): GAGVSQSPSNKVTEKGKDVELRCDPISGHTALYWYRQSLGQGLEFLIYFQGNSAPDKSGLPSDRFSAERTGGSVSTLTIQRTQQEDSAVYLCASSSRGGAGAEAFFGQGTRLTVV.